Sequencing of this T cell receptor beta chain was carried out in a study of patients and donors after allogeneic stem cell transplantation. There are a few counts of this clonotype. TCRdb re-derived calls from the RT-PCR reads in MiXCR, one entry per CDR3 protein. The repertoire includes approximately 220,000 distinct CDR3 sequences, roughly 38% of them detected once, and under 14% sits in the top ten. The CDR3 sequence is 16 residues long. Germline V gene lookup returns CDR1 SGHVS and CDR2 FQNEAQ. Trimming removed 5 bases from V and 7 bases from J; junction bases left unmatched: 12. The clonotype was recovered from a human donor who was either an allogeneic HSCT recipient or a stem cell or donor lymphocyte infusion donor (not recorded which). It is not recorded whose cells these are; they may come from a transplant donor. The sample was blood, either unsorted or a sorted T cell fraction (not recorded which). The chain has TRBV7-8 and TRBJ2-1; 9 positions match TRBD1. The CDR3 loop is CASSPIPGTGRNEQFF. The CDR3 coding sequence is TGTGCCAGCAGCCCTATCCCCGGGACAGGGAGGAATGAGCAGTTCTTC.